Listed here are 8 T cell receptor beta chains from one sample, sequenced in a study of blood T cell repertoires in COVID-19. The data were produced by immunoSEQ multiplex PCR, yet TCRdb's version contains in-frame clones alone and is incomplete. The profile shows about 200,000 clones, around 86% of them singletons. The specimen was peripheral blood. Source of these receptors: a man aged 60-69 years who had recovered from COVID-19.

V gene TRBV24-1 combines with J gene TRBJ2-3, with TRBD2 as a possible D gene (6 bases). CDR3 length: 13 residues. Deletions cut 9 bases from V and 2 bases from J, with 11 bases between. Per germline, CDR1 KGHDR and CDR2 SFDVKD. CDR3 residues: CATSTRTTDTQYF. In nucleotides, the CDR3 is TGTGCCACCTCGACTAGGACCACAGATACGCAGTATTTT.

The V call is TRBV11-3, the J call TRBJ1-2; D gene ambiguous. Per germline, CDR1 SGHNT and CDR2 YENEEA. Trimming shortened V by 5 bases and J by 3 bases, and 7 bases separated the two germline ends. CDR3 length: 12 residues. The CDR3 sequence: CASSRGDYGYTF. CDR3 bases: TGTGCCAGCAGCCGGGGTGACTATGGCTACACCTTC.

In its sample, this clone was seen a few times. The chain carries TRBV7-2 and TRBJ1-5; D uncertain. The CDR3 sequence is 18 residues long. The ends were cut back, 1 base at V and 4 bases at J, with 20 bases in the middle. Germline V gene data show CDR1 as SGHTA and CDR2 as FQGNSA. Written as DNA, the CDR3 is TGTGCCAGCAGCTTAGAGGGTACGGGAGGGAATTTGAATCAGCCCCAGCATTTT. Its protein is CASSLEGTGGNLNQPQHF. Together with reference TRBV7-2 and TRBJ1-5, the CDR3 gives the full variable domain: GAGVSQSPSNKVTEKGKDVELRCDPISGHTALYWYRQSLGQGLEFLIYFQGNSAPDKSGLPSDRFSAERTGGSVSTLTIQRTQQEDSAVYLCASSLEGTGGNLNQPQHFGDGTRLSIL.

The gene calls are TRBV12-5 and TRBJ2-1; no clear D gene. Trimming cost V 1 base and J 0 bases, with 7 bases left between them. The CDR3 length is 15 residues. Germline lookup yields CDR1 LGHNT and CDR2 FRNRAP. The CDR3 DNA sequence: TGTGCTAGTGGTTTGGGACTGGGCTCCTACAATGAGCAGTTCTTC. Protein product: CASGLGLGSYNEQFF.

This chain connects TRBV5-1 to TRBJ1-2; 7 bases fit TRBD1. This CDR3 comprises 14 residues. J was trimmed by 0 bases and V by 4 bases; bases with no gene match: 3. Looked up from germline, CDR1 is SGHRS and CDR2 is YFSETQ. CDR3 coding DNA: TGCGCCAGCAGCCTGGGACAGCCTAACTATGGCTACACCTTC. It yields the protein CASSLGQPNYGYTF.

This clone was recorded only once. The chain combines TRBV18 with TRBJ1-5; the D is unclear. Germline values: CDR1 KGHSH, CDR2 LQKENI. The CDR3 is made up of 14 amino acids. Trimming shortened V by 3 bases and J by 0 bases, and 6 bases separated the two germline ends. The DNA of the CDR3 is TGTGCCAGCTCACCCTTAGTTAGCAATCAGCCCCAGCATTTT. It specifies CASSPLVSNQPQHF.

This clone was counted only a few times. The chain uses TRBV4-1 and TRBJ1-4; 10 positions agree with TRBD1. With V trimmed by 1 base and J by 3 bases, 8 bases remained unmatched. Per germline, CDR1 MGHRA and CDR2 YSYEKL. The CDR3 contains 18 residues. This CDR3 reads CASSQARDRGTANEKLFF. The CDR3 bases are TGCGCCAGCAGCCAAGCCCGGGACAGGGGTACGGCTAATGAAAAACTGTTTTTT.

This sequence joins TRBV6-1 and TRBJ1-1, with 8 bases lining up with TRBD1. Germline V CDR1 and CDR2: MNHNS, SASEGT. J was trimmed by 0 bases and V by 4 bases; bases with no gene match: 13. CDR3 size: 18 residues. CDR3 nucleotides: TGTGCCAGCAGTGGGAAAAGACAGGGGTCCCCCATGAACACTGAAGCTTTCTTT. Its protein is CASSGKRQGSPMNTEAFF.